The next 23 T cell receptor beta chains were all read from a single sample in a study of shared clonotypes between healthy human individuals. The data were produced by immunoSEQ multiplex PCR, yet TCRdb's version contains in-frame clones alone and is incomplete. The table has roughly 2.2 million clones, 85% to 95% seen once. Sequences were obtained from naive CD4+ T cells from PBMCs. Subset denoted: CD45RA+ positively selected. The receptors originated from a man between 18 and 35 years old in good health. Some clones in this sample may be carry-over from other donors' samples.

This clone was detected only once. The V call is TRBV2, the J call TRBJ2-7; 8 positions agree with TRBD1. Per the germline V gene, CDR1 is SNHLY and CDR2 is FYNNEI. This CDR3 is 14 amino acids long. J was trimmed by 0 bases and V by 4 bases; bases with no gene match: 2. The CDR3 DNA reads TGTGCCAGCAGTGCGGACAGGGTCTCCTACGAGCAGTACTTC. It specifies CASSADRVSYEQYF. The complete variable domain, with remaining parts taken from reference TRBV2 and TRBJ2-7, reads EPEVTQTPSHQVTQMGQEVILRCVPISNHLYFYWYRQILGQKVEFLVSFYNNEISEKSEIFDDQFSVERPDGSNFTLKIRSTKLEDSAMYFCASSADRVSYEQYFGPGTRLTVT.

This clone was seen once. The genes are TRBV2 and TRBJ1-2; 7 nucleotides agree with TRBD1. The CDR3 is 13 amino acids. Unmatched junction bases numbered 14, after V lost 7 bases and J lost 12 bases. Germline values: CDR1 SNHLY, CDR2 FYNNEI. In nucleotides, the CDR3 is TGTGCCAGCAAGAGGGACAGAGCCCCCTTCCACACCTTC. Translation: CASKRDRAPFHTF. Supplemented by reference TRBV2 and TRBJ1-2, the full variable domain reads EPEVTQTPSHQVTQMGQEVILRCVPISNHLYFYWYRQILGQKVEFLVSFYNNEISEKSEIFDDQFSVERPDGSNFTLKIRSTKLEDSAMYFCASKRDRAPFHTFGSGTRLTVV.

The V and J genes are TRBV6-5 and TRBJ2-3; TRBD1 matches at 8 bases. The CDR3 has 15 residues. The J segment lost 4 bases and the V segment lost 6 bases, leaving 9 bases of the junction unmatched. Germline V gene lookup returns CDR1 MNHEY and CDR2 SVGAGI. CDR3 in amino acids: CASRDQGAHSDTQYF. For the CDR3, the DNA is TGTGCCAGCAGGGACCAGGGGGCGCATTCAGATACGCAGTATTTT.

The V call is TRBV14, the J call TRBJ2-1; 8 nucleotides align to TRBD2. Trimming removed 1 base from V and 6 bases from J; junction bases left unmatched: 20. The V gene's germline CDR1 is SGHDN and CDR2 FVKESK. The CDR3 length is 20 residues. CDR3 sequence: CASSQVAPGSGIPRSNEQFF. CDR3 coding DNA: TGTGCCAGCAGCCAAGTCGCCCCGGGTAGCGGGATTCCGAGGAGCAATGAGCAGTTCTTC.

The CDR3 reads CASSLANRLSPLHF. For the CDR3, the DNA is TGTGCCAGCAGCTTAGCGAACAGGCTTTCACCCCTCCACTTT. The chain carries TRBV7-2 and TRBJ1-6; tentatively, D is TRBD1 (5 bases). V gave up 0 bases and J gave up 9 bases, with 9 bases separating them. Per the germline V gene, CDR1 is SGHTA and CDR2 is FQGNSA. This CDR3 contains 14 residues. Based on the CDR3 plus reference TRBV7-2 and TRBJ1-6, the full variable domain is GAGVSQSPSNKVTEKGKDVELRCDPISGHTALYWYRQSLGQGLEFLIYFQGNSAPDKSGLPSDRFSAERTGGSVSTLTIQRTQQEDSAVYLCASSLANRLSPLHFGNGTRLTVT.

The chain links TRBV7-2 to TRBJ1-1, with 7 bases that match TRBD1. In germline, CDR1 is SGHTA, CDR2 FQGNSA. There are 15 residues in the CDR3. V lost 6 bases, J lost 4 bases, and 11 bases stayed unmatched. The CDR3: CASSAQGIVTTEAFF. CDR3 DNA sequence: TGTGCCAGCAGTGCACAGGGGATCGTGACCACTGAAGCTTTCTTT.

For this clone: Other nucleotide sequences in the sample specify the same CDR3. This chain connects TRBV28 to TRBJ1-1, with unresolved D. The CDR3 loop spans 13 amino acids. V lost 3 bases and J lost 5, with 10 bases in between. Per germline, CDR1 MDHEN and CDR2 SYDVKM. In DNA form, the CDR3 reads TGTGCCAGCAGTTTTCGGGGAAGAACTGAAGCTTTCTTT. This codes for CASSFRGRTEAFF.

This clone was detected only a few times. Other DNA sequences in this sample translate to the same CDR3. This chain uses TRBV10-3 with TRBJ1-1, with 7 bases lining up with TRBD1. CDR1 ENHRY and CDR2 SYGVKD come from the germline V gene. The CDR3 contains 13 residues. Trimming removed 6 bases from V and 4 bases from J; junction bases left unmatched: 5. The CDR3 DNA reads TGTGCCATCAGCAATACAGGGGTCACTGAAGCTTTCTTT. The encoded protein is CAISNTGVTEAFF.

V usage is TRBV7-2 and J usage is TRBJ2-3; 10 bases match TRBD1. This CDR3 region has 16 residues. The J segment lost 5 bases and the V segment lost 5 bases, leaving 10 bases of the junction unmatched. Germline-derived CDR1 and CDR2 are SGHTA and FQGNSA. The CDR3 region is CASSPRQGAFGDTQYF. CDR3 DNA: TGTGCCAGCAGCCCACGACAGGGGGCATTTGGAGATACGCAGTATTTT.

The chain links TRBV28 to TRBJ1-6; TRBD1 is a possible D gene (5 bases). V was cut by 8 bases and J by 10 bases, with 21 bases left in between. This CDR3 is built from 15 residues. The germline V gene encodes CDR1 MDHEN and CDR2 SYDVKM. CDR3 sequence: CASSPAGRVGSPLHF. The CDR3 bases are TGTGCCAGCTCCCCAGCAGGGCGGGTAGGGTCACCCCTCCACTTT.

The chain recombines TRBV7-9 with TRBJ1-1; D remains unclear. The CDR3 has 13 residues. Germline values: CDR1 SEHNR, CDR2 FQNEAQ (reference sequence). Trimming took off 2 bases at V and 11 bases at J, with 15 bases between the two ends. CDR3 sequence: CASSLLGVQEAFF. The CDR3 DNA reads TGTGCCAGCAGCTTACTCGGGGTACAAGAGGCTTTCTTT.

The CDR3 region has the DNA TGTGCCAGCGGCGATAGGGGCAGGGGTCTTTCTGAAGCTTTCTTT. This translates into CASGDRGRGLSEAFF. This chain connects TRBV18 to TRBJ1-1; D might be TRBD1 (6 bases). V lost 8 bases to trimming and J lost 6 bases, with 22 bases between them. This CDR3 is 15 amino acids long. Germline CDR1 KGHSH, CDR2 LQKENI. The variable domain in full, with the rest retrieved from reference TRBV18 and TRBJ1-1, is NAGVMQNPRHLVRRRGQEARLRCSPMKGHSHVYWYRQLPEEGLKFMVYLQKENIIDESGMPKERFSAEFPKEGPSILRIQQVVRGDSAAYFCASGDRGRGLSEAFFGQGTRLTVV.

The genes are TRBV11-3 and TRBJ2-4, with 10 nucleotides matching TRBD1. The trim removed 1 base at V and 0 bases at J, leaving 3 bases unmatched. CDR1 and CDR2 (germline): SGHNT, YENEEA. The CDR3 covers 17 residues. CDR3 in DNA: TGTGCCAGCAGCTTAGTGGGACAGGGGTCAGCCAAAAACATTCAGTACTTC. Its translation: CASSLVGQGSAKNIQYF.

This clone showed up just once. The chain couples TRBV5-6 to TRBJ2-7; D might be TRBD1 or TRBD2, each matching 5 bases. In germline, CDR1 is SGHDT, CDR2 YYEEEE. CDR3 length: 15 residues. The ends were cut back, 4 bases at V and 3 bases at J, with 17 bases in the middle. Here the CDR3 reads CASSHRGGVSYEQYF. CDR3 DNA: TGTGCCAGCAGCCATCGTGGGGGTGTTAGCTACGAGCAGTACTTC.

Note on this clone: The identical CDR3 is also encoded by other nucleotide sequences in the sample. The chain has TRBV5-1 and TRBJ2-3; 8 positions match TRBD2. CDR3 size: 17 residues. Trimming cost V 0 bases and J 0 bases; bases outside gene matches: 6. CDR1 is SGHRS, CDR2 YFSETQ, per germline. CDR3 region: CASSLALAGSSTDTQYF. The CDR3 DNA sequence: TGCGCCAGCAGCTTGGCCCTAGCGGGTTCCAGCACAGATACGCAGTATTTT.

The rearrangement uses TRBV7-9 and TRBJ1-2, with D maybe TRBD1 (5 bases). Trimming left V 2 bases short and J 5 bases short, with 12 bases between. Germline loops: CDR1 SEHNR, CDR2 FQNEAQ (reference sequence). The CDR3 length is 14 residues. The CDR3 reads CASSLSSGPYGYTF. CDR3 DNA: TGTGCCAGCAGCTTATCGTCGGGGCCATATGGCTACACCTTC.

The count of this clone is one. V and J are TRBV7-2 and TRBJ1-2; the D gene is possibly TRBD1 (6 bases). This CDR3 has 15 residues. From germline, CDR1 is SGHTA and CDR2 FQGNSA. Trimming took off 5 bases at V and 4 bases at J, with 17 bases between the two ends. DNA of the CDR3: TGTGCCAGCAGCCCGATGATGGGGGGGCTCTATGGCTACACCTTC. It codes for CASSPMMGGLYGYTF.

The V gene is TRBV11-3, the J gene TRBJ2-7; 7 nucleotides align to TRBD1. CDR1 is SGHNT, CDR2 YENEEA, per germline. V lost 6 bases, J lost 1 base, and 15 bases stayed unmatched. The CDR3 spans 17 residues. This chain's CDR3 is CASRYKSFGTASYEQYF. For the CDR3, the DNA is TGTGCCAGCAGATACAAGTCATTTGGGACAGCTTCCTACGAGCAGTACTTC.

This clone was picked up a small number of times. The genes are TRBV20-1 and TRBJ1-5; TRBD1 is a possible D gene (5 bases). The germline gives CDR1 DFQATT, CDR2 SNEGSKA (reference sequence). V shed 0 bases and J shed 9 bases, with 6 bases lying between them. The CDR3 spans 11 residues. The CDR3 bases are TGCAGTGCTAGAGAGGGGGGGCCCCAGCATTTT. Protein: CSAREGGPQHF.

V and J are TRBV19 and TRBJ2-7, with 7 bases identical to TRBD2. The junction had 3 bases not matched to a gene; V was cut back by 10 bases and J by 6 bases. The CDR3 extends over 10 amino acids. The V gene's germline CDR1 is LNHDA and CDR2 SQIVND (reference sequence). The CDR3 protein is CANGEGEQYF. Written as DNA, the CDR3 is TGTGCCAATGGGGAGGGCGAGCAGTACTTC.

The rearrangement uses TRBV10-1 and TRBJ2-2; the D gene could be TRBD1 or TRBD2 (5 bases each). V lost 4 bases and J lost 4, with 16 bases in between. In germline, CDR1 is WNHNN, CDR2 SYGVQD (reference sequence). The CDR3 runs to 16 residues. DNA of the CDR3: TGCGCCAGCAGTGCCCCAGTGGGGGACGGCACCGGGGAGCTGTTTTTT. Translation gives CASSAPVGDGTGELFF.

This sequence joins TRBV5-1 and TRBJ1-4, with a tentative D call TRBD1 (5 bases). The CDR3 consists of 15 residues. V lost 0 bases, J lost 8 bases, and 14 bases lay in between. CDR1 and CDR2 (germline): SGHRS, YFSETQ. The CDR3 DNA is TGCGCCAGCAGCTTGGTCTGGGACGGAGGGGAAAAACTGTTTTTT. It is translated as CASSLVWDGGEKLFF.

The rearrangement links TRBV7-3 to TRBJ1-1, with 7 bases lining up with TRBD1. CDR3 length: 16 amino acids. J lost 6 bases, V lost 4 bases, and 14 bases had no gene match. Germline loops: CDR1 SGHTA, CDR2 FQGTGA. The CDR3 spells CASSSRDSSLGPEAFF. The CDR3 DNA reads TGTGCCAGCAGCTCTCGGGACAGCTCCCTGGGGCCTGAAGCTTTCTTT.